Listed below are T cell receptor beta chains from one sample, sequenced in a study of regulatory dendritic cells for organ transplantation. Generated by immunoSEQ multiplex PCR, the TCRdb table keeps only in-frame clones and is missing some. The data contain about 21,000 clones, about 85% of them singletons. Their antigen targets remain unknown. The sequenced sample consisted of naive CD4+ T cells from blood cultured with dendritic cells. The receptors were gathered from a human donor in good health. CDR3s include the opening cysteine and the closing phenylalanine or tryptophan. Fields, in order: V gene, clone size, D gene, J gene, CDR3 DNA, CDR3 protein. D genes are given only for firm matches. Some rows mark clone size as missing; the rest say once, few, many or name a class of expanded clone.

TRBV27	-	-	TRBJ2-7	TGTGCCAGCAGTCTAGGACTGTCGACCTACGAGCAGTACTTC	CASSLGLSTYEQYF
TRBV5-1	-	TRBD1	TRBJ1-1	TGCGCCAGCAGCTTGGATCCGAGGGGGCGCGGTACTGAAGCTTTCTTT	CASSLDPRGRGTEAFF
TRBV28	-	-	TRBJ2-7	TGTGCCAGCAGTATCTCCGGCATTCTCACCTACGAGCAGTACTTC	CASSISGILTYEQYF
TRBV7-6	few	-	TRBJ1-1	TGTGCCAGCAGCTTAAGCCCCCGGGGTCTCATGAACACTGAAGCTTTCTTT	CASSLSPRGLMNTEAFF
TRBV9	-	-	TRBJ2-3	TGTGCCAGCAGCGCATCTAGGGATACGCAGTATTTT	CASSASRDTQYF
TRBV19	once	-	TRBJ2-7	TGTGCCAGTAGTATTCGCGACTCCTACGAGCAGTACTTC	CASSIRDSYEQYF
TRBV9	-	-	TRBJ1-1	TGTGCCAGCAGCGTAGGGAACTTGAACACTGAAGCTTTCTTT	CASSVGNLNTEAFF
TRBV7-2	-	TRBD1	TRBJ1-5	TGTGCCAGCAGCTTAGCTCCGACAGGGACTCAGCCCCAGCATTTT	CASSLAPTGTQPQHF
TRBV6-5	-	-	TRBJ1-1	TGTGCCAGCAGTGAAGGGGGTGAAGCTTTCTTT	CASSEGGEAFF
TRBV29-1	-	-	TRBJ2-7	TGCAGCGTTGCCCGGGCTAGCTACTCCTACGAGCAGTACTTC	CSVARASYSYEQYF
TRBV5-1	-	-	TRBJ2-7	TGCGCCAGCAACCGTCAGGGTACCTACGAGCAGTACTTC	CASNRQGTYEQYF
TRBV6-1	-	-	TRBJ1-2	TGTGCCAGCAGGAGGGTCTCTAACTATGGCTACACCTTC	CASRRVSNYGYTF
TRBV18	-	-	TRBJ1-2	TGTGCCAGCTCGCAGGGCCCCCTATATGGCTACACCTTC	CASSQGPLYGYTF
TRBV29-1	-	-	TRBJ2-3	TGCAGCGTTGAGGGCAGACTAAGCACAGATACGCAGTATTTT	CSVEGRLSTDTQYF
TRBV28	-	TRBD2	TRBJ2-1	TGTGCCAGCAGTTTCCTAGCGGGTGGCTACAATGAGCAGTTCTTC	CASSFLAGGYNEQFF
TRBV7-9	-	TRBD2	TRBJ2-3	TGTGCCCGATCCGGGGGGACAGATACGCAGTATTTT	CARSGGTDTQYF
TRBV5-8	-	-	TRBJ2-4	TGTGCCAGCAGCCTCATAGCTTCGGTGTACTTC	CASSLIASVYF
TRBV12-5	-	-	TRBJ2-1	TGTGCTAGTGATCCACCTTCCCGGAGCTCCTACAATGAGCAGTTCTTC	CASDPPSRSSYNEQFF
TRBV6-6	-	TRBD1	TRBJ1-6	TGTGCCAGCAGTTGGGACAGGGGGAATTCACCCCTCCACTTT	CASSWDRGNSPLHF
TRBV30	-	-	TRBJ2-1	TGTGCCTGGAGCCCATCGGGGATGGTGCAGTTCTTC	CAWSPSGMVQFF
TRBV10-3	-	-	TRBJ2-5	TGTGCCATCAGTGAGTTGTACGGCCAAGAGACCCAGTACTTC	CAISELYGQETQYF
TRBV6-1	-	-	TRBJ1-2	TGTGCCAGCAGTGAGGGGGGAGCTGTGGTCTATGGCTACACCTTC	CASSEGGAVVYGYTF
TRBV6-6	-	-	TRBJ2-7	TGTGCCAGCAGAGAAGGACAGACCTACGAGCAGTACTTC	CASREGQTYEQYF
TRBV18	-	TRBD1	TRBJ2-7	TGTGCCAGCTCACCATCGGCCGGGACAGGGGGCTACGAGCAGTACTTC	CASSPSAGTGGYEQYF
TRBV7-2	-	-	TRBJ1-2	TGTGCCAGCAGCTTAGAGTCCGGGACGGGGTATGGCTACACCTTC	CASSLESGTGYGYTF
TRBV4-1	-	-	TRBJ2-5	TGCGCCAGCAGCCAAGATCGGAAAGGGTACCAAGAGACCCAGTACTTC	CASSQDRKGYQETQYF
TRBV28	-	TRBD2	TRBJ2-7	TGTGCCAGCAAGGATCAGAAGGCGGGAGCTGACTACGAGCAGTACTTC	CASKDQKAGADYEQYF
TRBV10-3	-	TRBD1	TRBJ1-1	TGTGCCATCAAGGGGTCAGGGGGCTCTGAAGCTTTCTTT	CAIKGSGGSEAFF
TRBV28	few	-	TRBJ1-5	TGTGCCAGCAGCCGGGGGGGCTCCACTCAGCCCCAGCATTTT	CASSRGGSTQPQHF
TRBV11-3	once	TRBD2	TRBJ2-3	TGTGCCAGCAGCTTTACTTATGCGGGGGGCACAGATACGCAGTATTTT	CASSFTYAGGTDTQYF
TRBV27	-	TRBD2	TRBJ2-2	TGTGCCAGCACTCATCTAGCGGGGGGCCGGGGCGGGGAGCTGTTTTTT	CASTHLAGGRGGELFF
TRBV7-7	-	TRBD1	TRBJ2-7	TGTGCTAGCAGCCGAAAGGAAAAACAGGGGGCCTCGATCTCCTACGAGCAGTACTTC	CASSRKEKQGASISYEQYF
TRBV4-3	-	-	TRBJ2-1	TGCGCCAGCAGCCAGGGGGGTGGGATAATCGAGCAGTTCTTC	CASSQGGGIIEQFF
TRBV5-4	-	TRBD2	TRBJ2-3	TGTGCCAGCTGGCGGTCTAGCGGGGGGTTTTCGACAGATACGCAGTATTTT	CASWRSSGGFSTDTQYF
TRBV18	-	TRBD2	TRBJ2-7	TGTGCCAGCTCGCTCGCGGGAGCAGGCTACGAGCAGTACTTC	CASSLAGAGYEQYF
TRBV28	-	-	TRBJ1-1	TGTGCCAGCACCCCGGTAGGGCCAGTGAATAGGGGCACTGAAGCTTTCTTT	CASTPVGPVNRGTEAFF
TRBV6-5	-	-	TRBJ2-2	TGTGCCAGCTCAGCACCACATGCCGGGGAGCTGTTTTTT	CASSAPHAGELFF
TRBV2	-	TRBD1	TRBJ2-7	TGTGCCAGCAGTGTTAGACAGGGGAACAGCTACGAGCAGTACTTC	CASSVRQGNSYEQYF
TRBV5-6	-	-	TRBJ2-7	TGTGCCAGCAGCTTGGTGGGGGTAGGGGAGCAGTACTTC	CASSLVGVGEQYF
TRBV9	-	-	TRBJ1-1	TGTGCCAGCAGCGTCCCCAATCTTCGCGGAGGGGAACTGAACACTGAAGCTTTCTTT	CASSVPNLRGGELNTEAFF
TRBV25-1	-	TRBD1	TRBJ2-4	TGTGCCAGCAGTGAGACCGGGACAGATAAAAACATTCAGTACTTC	CASSETGTDKNIQYF
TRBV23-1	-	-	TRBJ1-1	TGCGCCAGCAGTCCCCCCGGGACACACCCTAAGCGGGTAGCTTTCTTT	CASSPPGTHPKRVAFF
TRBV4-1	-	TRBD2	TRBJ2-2	TGCGCCAGCAGCCAAGGTCCTGGCGGGAGGGCCACCGGGGAGCTGTTTTTT	CASSQGPGGRATGELFF
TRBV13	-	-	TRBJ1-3	TGTGCCAGCAGCCCCGGGGGGAAGGGAAACACCATATATTTT	CASSPGGKGNTIYF
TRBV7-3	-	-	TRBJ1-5	TGTGCCAGCAGCTTATCCGGGGGCAATCAGCCCCAGCATTTT	CASSLSGGNQPQHF
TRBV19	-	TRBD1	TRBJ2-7	TGTGCCAGTAGTATGGCGGACAGGGGACCCTACGAGCAGTACTTC	CASSMADRGPYEQYF
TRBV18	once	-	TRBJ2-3	TGTGCCAGCTCACGGGACGATACGCAGTATTTT	CASSRDDTQYF
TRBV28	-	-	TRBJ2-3	TGTGCCAGCCTCCCGTCCGGACACACAGATACGCAGTATTTT	CASLPSGHTDTQYF
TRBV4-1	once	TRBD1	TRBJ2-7	TGCGCCAGCAGCCAAGTTAGCCAGGGGGCTTCCGAGCAGTACTTC	CASSQVSQGASEQYF
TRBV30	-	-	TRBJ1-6	TGTGCCTGGACGGGACACGTCAATTCACCCCTCCACTTT	CAWTGHVNSPLHF
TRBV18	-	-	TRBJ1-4	TGTGCCAGCTCACCGGCAAGGGGATCTACTAATGAAAAACTGTTTTTT	CASSPARGSTNEKLFF
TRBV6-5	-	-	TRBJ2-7	TGTGCCAGCAGTTCCCCGCCTACAGAGAACTACGAGCAGTACTTC	CASSSPPTENYEQYF
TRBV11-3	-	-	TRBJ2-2	TGTGCCAGCAGCTTAGCCGGGAGCCCCCCGGGGGAGCTGTTTTTT	CASSLAGSPPGELFF